This is a list of T cell receptor beta chains from one sample in a study of blood T cells in healthy people across ages. TCRdb independently ran MiXCR on the 5' RACE reads; one entry per CDR3 protein. The profile shows 700,000 to 950,000 distinct CDR3 sequences, 43% of them singletons. The sequenced material came from blood. These receptors originate from a woman aged 55-69 years in good health. The conserved cysteine and the conserved F or W are not part of the CDR3 here.

V: TRBV15
CDR3: ATSRDTRGTAKETQY

V: TRBV6-5
CDR3: ASSRLAGGINNEQY

V: TRBV5-1
CDR3: ASALQDQNYGYT

V: TRBV7-6
CDR3: ASSLRDSGNSPLH

V: TRBV18
CDR3: ASSLLGTGDNYGYT

V: TRBV7-9
CDR3: ATCTSGGNTEAF

V: TRBV3-1
CDR3: ASSQVAQSDEQY

V: TRBV7-2
CDR3: ASSLGRQSYEQY

V: TRBV7-3
CDR3: ASSDDNLYGYT

V: TRBV11-2
CDR3: ASSLERLAGRGQY

V: TRBV30
CDR3: AWSVPTAYEQY

V: TRBV12-3/TRBV12-4
CDR3: ASSVSQGDSPLH

V: TRBV20-1
CDR3: SASRETGANVLT

V: TRBV7-9
CDR3: ARVGGARGDYEQY